Below are 19 T cell receptor beta chains sequenced from a single sample in a study of cytomegalovirus exposure and HLA in healthy donors. The PCR had 60 Vbeta and 13 Jbeta primers. Measured with immunoSEQ multiplex PCR; TCRdb has only the in-frame clones, and not every one. This table has some 140,000 clones, under 75% appearing once. Input material: PBMCs. These receptors were obtained from a woman aged 40 to 50 in good health and CMV-seronegative.

V gene TRBV6-6 combines with J gene TRBJ1-6; 8 nucleotides line up with TRBD1. The CDR3 has 16 amino acids. Looked up from germline, CDR1 is MNHNY and CDR2 is SVGAGI (reference sequence). Trimming took 2 bases from V and 7 from J; bases not matched to a gene: 7. Here the CDR3 reads CASSYTPRQGNSPLHF. Written as DNA, the CDR3 is TGTGCCAGCAGTTACACCCCTAGACAGGGGAATTCACCCCTCCACTTT.

The V and J genes are TRBV4-1 and TRBJ2-1, with 13 bases identical to TRBD2. CDR1 is MGHRA and CDR2 is YSYEKL in the germline V gene. This CDR3 contains 16 residues. The junction had 9 bases not matched to a gene; V was cut back by 5 bases and J by 8 bases. CDR3 nucleotide sequence: TGCGCCAGCAGCACACAACTAGCGGGGGGGCATGATGAGCAGTTCTTC. It encodes CASSTQLAGGHDEQFF.

The chain carries TRBV9 and TRBJ2-3; 8 bases line up with TRBD2. Germline-derived CDR1 and CDR2 are SGDLS and YYNGEE. This CDR3 contains 16 residues. With V trimmed by 0 bases and J by 0 bases, 3 bases remained unmatched. The CDR3, as DNA: TGTGCCAGCAGCGTAGCCGGGGGGGATAGCACAGATACGCAGTATTTT. Translated: CASSVAGGDSTDTQYF.

The genes are TRBV28 and TRBJ2-2; D possibly corresponds to TRBD1 (5 bases). The length of the CDR3 is 14 residues. Germline loops: CDR1 MDHEN, CDR2 SYDVKM. The CDR3 DNA reads TGTAGTGTGCGAAGGGGTTTGAGCACCGGGGAGCTGTTTTTT. Its protein is CSVRRGLSTGELFF. The variable domain in full, with the rest retrieved from reference TRBV28 and TRBJ2-2, is DVKVTQSSRYLVKRTGEKVFLECVQDMDHENMFWYRQDPGLGLRLIYFSYDVKMKEKGDIPEGYSVSREKKERFSLILESASTNQTSMYLCSVRRGLSTGELFFGEGSRLTVL.

The V gene is TRBV11-2, the J gene TRBJ2-4; possible D gene TRBD2, 6 bases. Germline V gives CDR1 SGHAT, CDR2 FQNNGV. Deletions cut 5 bases from V and 8 bases from J, with 19 bases between. The CDR3 covers 15 residues. The DNA of the CDR3 is TGTGCCAGCAGCCAACGGAGGCAGGCGGGATACATTCAGTACTTC. Amino acid sequence: CASSQRRQAGYIQYF.

The V gene is TRBV27, the J gene TRBJ1-1; possible D gene TRBD1, 6 bases. Trimming cost V 2 bases and J 4 bases, with 14 bases left between them. Germline V gene data show CDR1 as MNHEY and CDR2 as SMNVEV (reference sequence). The CDR3 spans 15 residues. The CDR3 is CASSLDEGGGTEAFF. CDR3 DNA sequence: TGTGCCAGCAGTTTAGATGAGGGGGGGGGCACTGAAGCTTTCTTT.

The chain couples TRBV27 to TRBJ2-3, with D unresolved. CDR1 and CDR2 (germline): MNHEY, SMNVEV (reference sequence). This CDR3 contains 16 residues. Between the trimmed V and J ends, which lost 1 base and 0 bases, there was a span of 11 bases. CDR3 sequence reads: CASSLWRPQSTDTQYF. In DNA form, the CDR3 reads TGTGCCAGCAGTTTATGGAGACCCCAAAGCACAGATACGCAGTATTTT.

V is TRBV4-3 and J is TRBJ1-2; D ambiguous. The CDR3 extends over 13 amino acids. Germline V gives CDR1 LGHNA, CDR2 YSLEER. Trimming took 1 base from V and 2 from J, leaving 5 bases between them. The DNA for the CDR3 is TGCGCCAGCAGCCAAGGAGAGAACTATGGCTACACCTTC. Translated: CASSQGENYGYTF.

This chain links TRBV19 with TRBJ1-2; a possible D gene is TRBD1 (6 bases). Trimming shortened V by 6 bases and J by 3 bases, and 14 bases separated the two germline ends. Germline CDR1 LNHDA, CDR2 SQIVND (reference sequence). CDR3 length: 14 amino acids. CDR3 sequence: CASSTQGRDYGYTF. As DNA, the CDR3 is TGTGCCAGTAGCACACAGGGCAGGGACTATGGCTACACCTTC.

This clone turned up a few times. J is TRBJ2-5 and V is TRBV7-2, with 7 bases fitting TRBD2. Looked up from germline, CDR1 is SGHTA and CDR2 is FQGNSA. V lost 4 bases, J lost 6 bases, and 11 bases stayed unmatched. CDR3 length: 15 amino acids. CDR3 in amino acids: CASSSQAGIGQTQYF. The CDR3 bases are TGTGCCAGCAGCTCACAAGCGGGGATAGGACAGACCCAGTACTTC.

A few counts support this clone. The chain couples TRBV27 to TRBJ2-3; 7 bases fit TRBD2. This CDR3 has 15 residues. The germline CDR1 and CDR2 sequences are MNHEY and SMNVEV (reference sequence). Unmatched junction bases numbered 6, after V lost 4 bases and J lost 2 bases. CDR3 DNA sequence: TGTGCCAGCAGTTCCCGGGGGGATTCCACAGATACGCAGTATTTT. Its translation is CASSSRGDSTDTQYF.

This clone was observed a handful of times. V gene TRBV10-3 combines with J gene TRBJ1-3; no clear D. V was pared by 0 bases and J by 2 bases, with 14 bases between. This CDR3 has 17 residues. Germline V gives CDR1 ENHRY, CDR2 SYGVKD. The chain's CDR3 is CAISESRGNEAGNTIYF. DNA for the CDR3: TGTGCCATCAGTGAGTCACGAGGGAATGAGGCTGGAAACACCATATATTTT.

J is TRBJ2-5 and V is TRBV5-4, with 8 bases that match TRBD1. The better agreement between TRBJ2-7 and the DNA end casts doubt on the J call. The CDR3 spans 13 residues. The germline CDR1 and CDR2 sequences are SGHNT and YYREEE (reference sequence). The CDR3 spells CASSSWTGREQYF. For the CDR3, the DNA is TGTGCCAGCAGCTCCTGGACAGGGCGCGAGCAGTACTTC.

This clone occurred once. The gene calls are TRBV7-2 and TRBJ1-6; 7 bases align to TRBD1. Germline lookup yields CDR1 SGHTA and CDR2 FQGNSA. The V and J ends lost 5 bases and 6 bases, in that order; junction bases with no gene match: 7. The CDR3 has 15 amino acids. The CDR3 region has the DNA TGTGCCAGCAGCGTCCGGGGACAGAGTAATTCACCCCTCCACTTT. The encoded protein is CASSVRGQSNSPLHF. Supplemented by reference TRBV7-2 and TRBJ1-6, the full variable domain reads GAGVSQSPSNKVTEKGKDVELRCDPISGHTALYWYRQSLGQGLEFLIYFQGNSAPDKSGLPSDRFSAERTGGSVSTLTIQRTQQEDSAVYLCASSVRGQSNSPLHFGNGTRLTVT.

This clone appeared a few times. The V gene is TRBV19, the J gene TRBJ1-5; a possible D gene is TRBD1 (5 bases). The germline V gene encodes CDR1 LNHDA and CDR2 SQIVND (reference sequence). The CDR3 length is 16 residues. V was shortened by 0 bases and J by 5 bases, with 14 bases between the two germline ends. Here the CDR3 reads CASSIDRDSPHQPQHF. DNA of the CDR3: TGTGCCAGTAGTATAGATCGAGACAGCCCTCATCAGCCCCAGCATTTT.

A few counts support this clone. The chain uses TRBV9 and TRBJ1-1, with D unresolved. Trimming took 0 bases from V and 5 from J, leaving 17 bases between them. This CDR3 spans 16 amino acids. From germline, CDR1 is SGDLS and CDR2 YYNGEE. The CDR3 is CASSVGQGLGSTEAFF. CDR3 DNA: TGTGCCAGCAGCGTAGGCCAAGGACTTGGATCGACTGAAGCTTTCTTT. Drawing the rest from reference TRBV9 and TRBJ1-1, the complete variable domain is DSGVTQTPKHLITATGQRVTLRCSPRSGDLSVYWYQQSLDQGLQFLIQYYNGEERAKGNILERFSAQQFPDLHSELNLSSLELGDSALYFCASSVGQGLGSTEAFFGQGTRLTVV.

This rearrangement joins TRBV7-2 to TRBJ1-4, with D possibly being TRBD1 (5 bases). Germline CDR1 reads SGHTA; CDR2 reads FQGNSA. The V end lost 4 bases, the J end lost 1 base, and 10 bases lay between the germline ends. This CDR3 contains 15 residues. In DNA form, the CDR3 reads TGTGCCAGCAGCTCCAGGGTTGTAACTAATGAAAAACTGTTTTTT. Translation: CASSSRVVTNEKLFF.

The chain joins TRBV28 to TRBJ1-4; the D gene is possibly TRBD1 (5 bases). Trimming removed 2 bases from V and 7 bases from J, with 11 bases in between. CDR1 MDHEN and CDR2 SYDVKM come from the germline V gene. The CDR3 has 14 residues. The CDR3 DNA reads as TGTGCCAGCAGTTTAGGGGGGAGTAGTGAAAAACTGTTTTTT. It specifies CASSLGGSSEKLFF. The full variable domain, its missing parts supplied by reference TRBV28 and TRBJ1-4, is DVKVTQSSRYLVKRTGEKVFLECVQDMDHENMFWYRQDPGLGLRLIYFSYDVKMKEKGDIPEGYSVSREKKERFSLILESASTNQTSMYLCASSLGGSSEKLFFGSGTQLSVL.

The CDR3 loop reads CAGRTGLEGQYF. DNA for the CDR3: TGTGCCGGAAGGACAGGGTTAGAGGGGCAGTACTTC. The genes are TRBV6-1 and TRBJ2-7; 8 bases align to TRBD1. Trimming at V came to 11 bases and at J to 9 bases, leaving 12 bases not matched to a gene. CDR3 length: 12 amino acids. CDR1 and CDR2 from the germline V gene are MNHNS and SASEGT.